These T cell receptor beta chains were read from a single sample in a study of T-cell reconstitution after alpha-beta-depleted transplantation in children. Each CDR3 protein gets one entry after TCRdb re-called the PCR reads with MiXCR. The repertoire holds approximately 83,000 distinct CDR3 sequences, 9% to 15% seen once, with more than 11% in the top ten. The material sequenced was PBMCs from the stem cell graft donor, taken from the stem cell graft. The receptor source for this set is a human donor who donated a stem cell graft to a child with inherited bone marrow failure. Each CDR3 is given with its conserved first and last residue. D genes are given only for firm matches. The listing skips clone size in some rows; elsewhere it reads once, few, many or a size class.

v_call	j_call	clone_size	d_call	cdr3_aa	cdr3_nt
TRBV25-1	TRBJ2-1	NA	NA	CASSEWASDNNEQFF	TGTGCCAGCAGTGAATGGGCTAGCGACAACAATGAGCAGTTCTTC
TRBV7-2	TRBJ2-7	many	TRBD2	CASSWTSGGAGEQYF	TGTGCCAGCAGCTGGACTAGCGGGGGGGCAGGCGAGCAGTACTTC
TRBV30	TRBJ2-1	many	NA	CALLGLTLNEQFF	TGTGCCTTACTAGGACTGACTCTCAATGAGCAGTTCTTC
TRBV4-2	TRBJ1-3	many	NA	CASSRPGPSLSGNTIYF	TGTGCCAGCAGCCGGCCAGGGCCGAGCCTCTCTGGAAACACCATATATTTT
TRBV12-3/TRBV12-4	TRBJ1-1	many	NA	CASSLSAAEAFF	TGTGCCAGCAGTTTATCGGCGGCTGAAGCTTTCTTT
TRBV24-1	TRBJ2-1	many	TRBD2	CATSPGGGEQFF	TGTGCCACCAGCCCTGGGGGGGGAGAGCAGTTCTTC
TRBV7-2	TRBJ2-6	many	NA	CASSYGGTSGANVLTF	TGTGCCAGCAGCTACGGGGGCACCTCTGGGGCCAACGTCCTGACTTTC
TRBV3-2	TRBJ2-3	few	NA	CASSAAFADTQYF	TGTGCCAGCAGCGCTGCTTTCGCAGATACGCAGTATTTT
TRBV6-5	TRBJ1-3	medium-sized	TRBD1	CASITLGGLVSGNTIYF	TGTGCCAGCATCACTCTAGGGGGCCTCGTCTCTGGAAACACCATATATTTT
TRBV5-5	TRBJ2-2	many	NA	CASSLGSESGYGELFF	TGTGCCAGCAGCTTGGGGAGCGAGTCGGGCTACGGGGAGCTGTTTTTT
TRBV12-3/TRBV12-4	TRBJ2-1	many	NA	CASSPLPGRGSYNEQFF	TGTGCCAGCAGCCCGCTGCCGGGGAGAGGCTCCTACAATGAGCAGTTCTTC
TRBV18	TRBJ2-2	NA	NA	CASSPGPGNTGELFF	TGTGCCAGCTCACCGGGGCCAGGGAACACCGGGGAGCTGTTTTTT
TRBV6-2/TRBV6-3	TRBJ2-2	many	NA	CASCPNTGELFF	TGTGCCAGCTGCCCGAACACCGGGGAGCTGTTTTTT
TRBV7-6	TRBJ2-5	NA	NA	CASSSSRGVSETQYF	TGTGCCAGCAGCTCCAGTAGGGGGGTGTCGGAGACCCAGTACTTC
TRBV5-1	TRBJ2-5	many	TRBD1	CASSRGQVQETQYF	TGCGCCAGCAGTCGAGGACAGGTCCAAGAGACCCAGTACTTC
TRBV29-1	TRBJ2-3	many	NA	CSVVRGRADTQYF	TGCAGCGTTGTTAGAGGGAGAGCAGATACGCAGTATTTT
TRBV20-1	TRBJ1-3	many	NA	CSAGARGDTIYF	TGCAGTGCGGGCGCCCGAGGGGACACCATATATTTT
TRBV25-1	TRBJ2-1	many	NA	CASSGQTFYNEQFF	TGTGCCAGCTCCGGACAGACCTTTTACAATGAGCAGTTCTTC
TRBV5-1	TRBJ2-7	many	NA	CASSLAAGYEQYF	TGCGCCAGCAGCTTGGCAGCCGGCTACGAGCAGTACTTC
TRBV7-2	TRBJ2-3	NA	NA	CASSLAGLSTDTQYF	TGTGCCAGCAGCTTAGCAGGGTTGAGCACAGATACGCAGTATTTT
TRBV18	TRBJ2-2	NA	NA	CASSPIVAANTGELFF	TGTGCCAGCTCACCAATCGTTGCTGCGAACACCGGGGAGCTGTTTTTT
TRBV10-3	TRBJ2-7	many	NA	CAIRQDRLLEQYF	TGTGCCATCCGGCAGGACCGACTTCTCGAGCAGTACTTC